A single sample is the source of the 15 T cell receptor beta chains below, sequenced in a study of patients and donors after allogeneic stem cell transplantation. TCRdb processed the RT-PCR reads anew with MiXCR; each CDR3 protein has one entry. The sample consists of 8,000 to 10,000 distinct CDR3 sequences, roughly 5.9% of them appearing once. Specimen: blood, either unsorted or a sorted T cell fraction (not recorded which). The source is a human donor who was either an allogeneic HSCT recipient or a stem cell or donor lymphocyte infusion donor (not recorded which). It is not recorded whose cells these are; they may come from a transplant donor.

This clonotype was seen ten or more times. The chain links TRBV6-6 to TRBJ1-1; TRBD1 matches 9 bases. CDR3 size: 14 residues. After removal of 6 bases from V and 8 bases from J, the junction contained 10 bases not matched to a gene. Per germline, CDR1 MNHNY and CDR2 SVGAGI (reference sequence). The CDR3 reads CASSPGTGREEAFF. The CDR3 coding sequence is TGTGCCAGCAGCCCCGGGACAGGGAGAGAAGAAGCTTTCTTT.

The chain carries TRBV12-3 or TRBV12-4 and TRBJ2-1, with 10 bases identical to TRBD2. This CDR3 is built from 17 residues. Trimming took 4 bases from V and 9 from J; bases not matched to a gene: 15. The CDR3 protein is CASSYLFGASGSGEQFF. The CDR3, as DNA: TGTGCCAGCAGTTATCTCTTCGGGGCTAGCGGGAGTGGTGAGCAGTTCTTC.

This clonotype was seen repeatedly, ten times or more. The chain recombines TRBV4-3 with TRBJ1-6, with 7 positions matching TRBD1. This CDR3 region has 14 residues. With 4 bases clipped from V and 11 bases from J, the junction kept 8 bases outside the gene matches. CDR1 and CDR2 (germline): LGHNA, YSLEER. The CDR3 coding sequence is TGCGCCAGCAGCCGGCGGACAGGTGAAACACCCCTCCACTTT. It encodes CASSRRTGETPLHF.

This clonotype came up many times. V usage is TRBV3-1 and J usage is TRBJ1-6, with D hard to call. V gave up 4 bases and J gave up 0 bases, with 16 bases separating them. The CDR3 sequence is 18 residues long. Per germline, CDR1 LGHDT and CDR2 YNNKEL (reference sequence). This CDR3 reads CASSRNSARSSYNSPLHF. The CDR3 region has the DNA TGTGCCAGCAGCCGCAATTCCGCCCGGAGCTCCTATAATTCACCCCTCCACTTT.

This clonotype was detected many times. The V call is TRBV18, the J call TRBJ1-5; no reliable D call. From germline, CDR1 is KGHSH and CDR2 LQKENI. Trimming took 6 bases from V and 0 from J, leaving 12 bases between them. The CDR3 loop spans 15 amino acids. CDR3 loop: CASSPSGISNQPQHF. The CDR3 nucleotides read TGTGCCAGCTCGCCTTCGGGGATTAGCAATCAGCCCCAGCATTTT.

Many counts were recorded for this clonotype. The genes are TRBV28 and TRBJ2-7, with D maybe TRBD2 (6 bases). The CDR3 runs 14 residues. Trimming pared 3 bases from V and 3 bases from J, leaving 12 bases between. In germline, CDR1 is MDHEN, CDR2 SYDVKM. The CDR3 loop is CASSLGGYYYEQYF. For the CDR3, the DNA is TGTGCCAGCAGTTTGGGGGGTTACTACTACGAGCAGTACTTC.

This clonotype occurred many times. CDR3 DNA sequence: TGTGCCAGCAGCCAAGGTCTCTTTTTGGGTGGCTACACCTTC. Amino acids: CASSQGLFLGGYTF. The J gene is TRBJ1-2, the V gene TRBV3-1, with D hard to call. This CDR3 region has 14 residues. The germline CDR1 and CDR2 sequences are LGHDT and YNNKEL (reference sequence). The V end was cut by 1 base, the J end by 7 bases, with 13 bases between.

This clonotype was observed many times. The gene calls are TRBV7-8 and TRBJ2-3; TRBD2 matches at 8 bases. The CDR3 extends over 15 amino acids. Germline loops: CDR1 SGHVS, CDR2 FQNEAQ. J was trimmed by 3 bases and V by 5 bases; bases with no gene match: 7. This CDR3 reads CASSGPGLDTDTQYF. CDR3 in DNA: TGTGCCAGCAGCGGTCCGGGACTAGATACAGATACGCAGTATTTT.

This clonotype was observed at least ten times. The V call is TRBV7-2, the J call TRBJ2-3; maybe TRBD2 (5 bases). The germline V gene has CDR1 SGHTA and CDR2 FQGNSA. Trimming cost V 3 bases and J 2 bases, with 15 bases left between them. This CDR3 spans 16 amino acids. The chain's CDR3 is CASSFGPTRPTDTQYF. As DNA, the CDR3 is TGTGCCAGCAGCTTTGGGCCTACTAGACCCACAGATACGCAGTATTTT. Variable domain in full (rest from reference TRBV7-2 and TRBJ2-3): GAGVSQSPSNKVTEKGKDVELRCDPISGHTALYWYRQSLGQGLEFLIYFQGNSAPDKSGLPSDRFSAERTGGSVSTLTIQRTQQEDSAVYLCASSFGPTRPTDTQYFGPGTRLTVL.

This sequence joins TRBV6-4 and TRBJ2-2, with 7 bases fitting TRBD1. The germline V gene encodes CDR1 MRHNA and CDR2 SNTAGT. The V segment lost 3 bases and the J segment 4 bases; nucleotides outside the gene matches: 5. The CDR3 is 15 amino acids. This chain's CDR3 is CASSEAQGSTGELFF. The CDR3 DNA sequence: TGTGCCAGCAGTGAGGCACAGGGGTCCACCGGGGAGCTGTTTTTT.

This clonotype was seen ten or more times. The CDR3 DNA sequence: TGCAGCGGAGGGGGGGACAGGGCGACCACTGAAGCTTTCTTT. This codes for CSGGGDRATTEAFF. The rearrangement joins TRBV29-1 to TRBJ1-1, with TRBD1 identical over 9 bases. CDR1 is SQVTM and CDR2 is ANQGSEA in the germline V gene. The J segment lost 4 bases and the V segment lost 7 bases, leaving 10 bases of the junction unmatched. The CDR3 is 14 amino acids.

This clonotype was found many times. The chain's CDR3 is CASSIGVLQGNTEAFF. The CDR3 DNA is TGTGCCAGTAGTATAGGGGTCCTTCAGGGGAACACTGAAGCTTTCTTT. The chain is built from TRBV19 and TRBJ1-1; a possible D gene is TRBD1 (5 bases). V lost 1 base to trimming and J lost 1 base, with 13 bases between them. The CDR3 extends over 16 amino acids. Germline values: CDR1 LNHDA, CDR2 SQIVND (reference sequence).

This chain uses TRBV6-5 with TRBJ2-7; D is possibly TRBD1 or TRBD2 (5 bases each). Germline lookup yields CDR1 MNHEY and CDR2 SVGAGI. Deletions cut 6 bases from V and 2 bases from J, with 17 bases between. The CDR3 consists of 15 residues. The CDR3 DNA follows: TGTGCCAGCAGAACCGGGACCAGCCCAACCTACGAGCAGTACTTC. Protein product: CASRTGTSPTYEQYF.

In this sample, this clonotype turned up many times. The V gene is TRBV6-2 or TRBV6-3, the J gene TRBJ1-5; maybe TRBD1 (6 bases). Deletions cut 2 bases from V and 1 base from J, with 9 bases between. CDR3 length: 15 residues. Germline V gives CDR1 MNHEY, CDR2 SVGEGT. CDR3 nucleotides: TGTGCCAGCAGTTACCAGGGGCTAAGCAATCAGCCCCAGCATTTT. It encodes CASSYQGLSNQPQHF.

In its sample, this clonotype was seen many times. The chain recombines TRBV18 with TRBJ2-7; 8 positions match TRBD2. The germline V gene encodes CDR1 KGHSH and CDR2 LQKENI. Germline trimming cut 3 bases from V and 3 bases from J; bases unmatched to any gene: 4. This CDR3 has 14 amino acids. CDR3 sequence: CASSPYSGNYEQYF. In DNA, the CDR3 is TGTGCCAGCTCACCGTATAGCGGGAACTACGAGCAGTACTTC.